The T cell receptor beta chain described here comes from a study of technical replicates of blood from several donors. This table comes from immunoSEQ multiplex PCR, and its TCRdb copy is limited to in-frame clones, with some not included. The sample has more than 55,000 clones, roughly nine tenths seen once. V was pared by 5 bases and J by 8 bases, with 15 bases between. Germline CDR1 SQVTM, CDR2 ANQGSEA. The CDR3 is 13 residues long. The sample consisted of PBMCs. V and J are TRBV29-1 and TRBJ1-4, with a possible D match to TRBD1 (5 bases). This TCR derives from a human donor in good health. Some clones in this sample may be carry-over from other donors' samples. For the CDR3, the DNA is TGCAGCGTTTCTCCCTCGGGGGGGGAAAAACTGTTTTTT. This encodes CSVSPSGGEKLFF.